This T cell receptor (beta chain) originates from a study of blood T cell repertoires in COVID-19. Germline V lookup: CDR1 LNHDA, CDR2 SQIVND (reference sequence). The V end was cut by 1 base, the J end by 3 bases, with 10 bases between. The CDR3 spans 15 residues. Produced via immunoSEQ multiplex PCR; TCRdb's table is partial and in-frame only. The data contain 200,000 to 250,000 clones, approximately 85% of them seen just once; the ten biggest clones take up about 3%. The chain employs TRBV19 and TRBJ2-1; tentative D call: TRBD2 (6 bases). The TCR comes from a man aged 50 to 60 who had recovered from COVID-19. The sample comprised peripheral blood. The CDR3 DNA reads as TGTGCCAGTAGTATAGGGGGGGTAAACTACAATGAGCAGTTCTTC. The encoded protein is CASSIGGVNYNEQFF.